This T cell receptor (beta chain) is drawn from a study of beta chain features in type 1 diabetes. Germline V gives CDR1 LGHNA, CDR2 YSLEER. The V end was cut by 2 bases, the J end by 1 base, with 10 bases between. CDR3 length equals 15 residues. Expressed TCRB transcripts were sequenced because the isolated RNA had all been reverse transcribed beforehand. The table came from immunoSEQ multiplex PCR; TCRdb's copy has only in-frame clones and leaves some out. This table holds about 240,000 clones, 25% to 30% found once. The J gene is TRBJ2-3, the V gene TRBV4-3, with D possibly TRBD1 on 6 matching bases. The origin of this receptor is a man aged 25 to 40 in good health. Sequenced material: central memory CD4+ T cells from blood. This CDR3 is CASSQLQGGTDTQYF. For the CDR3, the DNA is TGCGCCAGCAGCCAATTACAGGGCGGCACAGATACGCAGTATTTT.